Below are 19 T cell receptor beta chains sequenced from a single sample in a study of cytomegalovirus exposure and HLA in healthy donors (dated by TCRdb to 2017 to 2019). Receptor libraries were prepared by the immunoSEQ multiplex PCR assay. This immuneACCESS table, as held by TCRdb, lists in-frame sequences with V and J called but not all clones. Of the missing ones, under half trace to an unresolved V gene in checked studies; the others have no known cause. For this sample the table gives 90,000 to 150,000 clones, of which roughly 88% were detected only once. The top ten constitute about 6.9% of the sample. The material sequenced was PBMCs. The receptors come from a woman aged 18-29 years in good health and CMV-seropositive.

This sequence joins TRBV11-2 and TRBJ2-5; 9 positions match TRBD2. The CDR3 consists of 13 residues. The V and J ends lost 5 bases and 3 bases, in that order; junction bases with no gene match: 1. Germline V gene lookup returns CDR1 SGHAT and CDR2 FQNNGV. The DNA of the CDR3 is TGTGCCAGCAGCGGCGGGGGGGAAGAGACCCAGTACTTC. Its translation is CASSGGGEETQYF.

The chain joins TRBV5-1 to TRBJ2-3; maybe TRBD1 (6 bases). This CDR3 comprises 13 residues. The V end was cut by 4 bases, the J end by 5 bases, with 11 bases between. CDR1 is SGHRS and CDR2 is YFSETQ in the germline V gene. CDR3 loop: CASSPQTGDTQYF. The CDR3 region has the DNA TGCGCCAGCAGCCCCCAGACAGGAGATACGCAGTATTTT.

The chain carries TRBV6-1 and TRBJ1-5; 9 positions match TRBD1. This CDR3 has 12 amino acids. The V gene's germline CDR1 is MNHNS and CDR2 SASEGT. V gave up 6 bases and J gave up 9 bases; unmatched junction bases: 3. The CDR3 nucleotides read TGTGCCAGCAGGGACAGGGGCGCGCCCCAGCATTTT. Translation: CASRDRGAPQHF.

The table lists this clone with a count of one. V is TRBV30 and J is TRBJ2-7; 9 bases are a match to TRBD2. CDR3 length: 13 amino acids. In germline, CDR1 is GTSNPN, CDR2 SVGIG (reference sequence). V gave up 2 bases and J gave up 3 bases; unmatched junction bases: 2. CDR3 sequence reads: CAWSSGGFYEQYF. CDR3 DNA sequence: TGTGCCTGGAGTAGCGGGGGGTTCTACGAGCAGTACTTC.

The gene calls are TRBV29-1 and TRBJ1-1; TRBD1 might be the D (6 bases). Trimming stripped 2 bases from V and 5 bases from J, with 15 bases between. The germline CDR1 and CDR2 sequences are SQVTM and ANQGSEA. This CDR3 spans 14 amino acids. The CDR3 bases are TGCAGCGTTGAAATTCGGGGTACAGGGACTGAAGCTTTCTTT. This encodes CSVEIRGTGTEAFF.

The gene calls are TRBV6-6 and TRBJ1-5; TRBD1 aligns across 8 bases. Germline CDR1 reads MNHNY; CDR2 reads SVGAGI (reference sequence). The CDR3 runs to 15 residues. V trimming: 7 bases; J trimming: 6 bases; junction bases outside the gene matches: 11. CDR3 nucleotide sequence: TGTGCCAGCACGTACGCGGACAGGGAGAGTCAGCCCCAGCATTTT. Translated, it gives CASTYADRESQPQHF.

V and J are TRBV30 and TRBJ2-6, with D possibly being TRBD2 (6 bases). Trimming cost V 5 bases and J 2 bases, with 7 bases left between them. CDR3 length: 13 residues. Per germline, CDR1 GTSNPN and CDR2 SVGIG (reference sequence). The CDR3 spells CAWRRAGANVLTF. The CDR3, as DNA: TGTGCCTGGCGGAGGGCTGGGGCCAACGTCCTGACTTTC.

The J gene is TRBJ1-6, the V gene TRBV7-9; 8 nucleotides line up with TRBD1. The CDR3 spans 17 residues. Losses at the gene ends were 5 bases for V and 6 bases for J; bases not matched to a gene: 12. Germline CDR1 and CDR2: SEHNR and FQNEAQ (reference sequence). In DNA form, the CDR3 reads TGTGCCAGCAGCCCCGGGACAGGTTCTTTCCCTAATTCACCCCTCCACTTT. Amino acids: CASSPGTGSFPNSPLHF.

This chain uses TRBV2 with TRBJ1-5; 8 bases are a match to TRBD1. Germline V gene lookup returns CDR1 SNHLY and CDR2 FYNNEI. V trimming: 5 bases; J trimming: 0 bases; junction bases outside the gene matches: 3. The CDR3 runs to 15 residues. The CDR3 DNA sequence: TGTGCCAGCAGTAGACAGGGGAATAGCAATCAGCCCCAGCATTTT. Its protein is CASSRQGNSNQPQHF.

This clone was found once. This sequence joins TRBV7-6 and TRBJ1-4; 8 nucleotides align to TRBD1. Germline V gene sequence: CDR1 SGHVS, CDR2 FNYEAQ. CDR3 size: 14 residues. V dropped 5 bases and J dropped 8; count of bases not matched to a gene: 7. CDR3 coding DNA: TGTGCCAGCAGCCTTCAGGGGGCAGGGGAAAAACTGTTTTTT. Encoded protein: CASSLQGAGEKLFF.

The CDR3 reads CASSLAPGGTETQYF. The CDR3 nucleotides are TGTGCCAGCAGCTTGGCTCCAGGGGGCACGGAGACCCAGTACTTC. The chain uses TRBV5-4 and TRBJ2-5; 8 bases map to TRBD1. The CDR3 consists of 15 residues. V was pared by 0 bases and J by 5 bases, with 6 bases of the junction left unmatched. Germline values: CDR1 SGHNT, CDR2 YYREEE (reference sequence).

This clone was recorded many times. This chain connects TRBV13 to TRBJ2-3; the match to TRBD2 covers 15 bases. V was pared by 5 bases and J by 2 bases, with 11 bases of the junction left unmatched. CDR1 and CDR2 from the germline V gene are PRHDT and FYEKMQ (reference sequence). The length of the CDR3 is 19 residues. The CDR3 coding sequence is TGTGCCAGCAGCCCCCGGACTAGCGGGAGGGCCAGGTTCACAGATACGCAGTATTTT. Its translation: CASSPRTSGRARFTDTQYF.

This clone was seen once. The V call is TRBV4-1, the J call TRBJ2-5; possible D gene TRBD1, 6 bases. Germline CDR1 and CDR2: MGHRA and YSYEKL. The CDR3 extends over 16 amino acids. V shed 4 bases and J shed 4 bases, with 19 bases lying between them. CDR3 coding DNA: TGCGCCAGCAGCCCTCCCCGATCACAGGGTTTAGAGACCCAGTACTTC. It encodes CASSPPRSQGLETQYF.

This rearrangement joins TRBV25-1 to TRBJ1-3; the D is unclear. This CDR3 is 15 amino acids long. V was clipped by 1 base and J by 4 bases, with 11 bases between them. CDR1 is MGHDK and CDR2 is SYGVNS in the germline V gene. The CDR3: CASSESEGGGNTIYF. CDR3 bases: TGTGCCAGCAGTGAATCGGAGGGAGGGGGAAACACCATATATTTT.

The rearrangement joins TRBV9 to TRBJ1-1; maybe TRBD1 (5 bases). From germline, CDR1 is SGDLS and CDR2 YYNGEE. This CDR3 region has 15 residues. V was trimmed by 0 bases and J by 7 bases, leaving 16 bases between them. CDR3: CASSVEGRERDEAFF. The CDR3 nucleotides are TGTGCCAGCAGCGTAGAGGGCAGGGAAAGGGATGAAGCTTTCTTT.

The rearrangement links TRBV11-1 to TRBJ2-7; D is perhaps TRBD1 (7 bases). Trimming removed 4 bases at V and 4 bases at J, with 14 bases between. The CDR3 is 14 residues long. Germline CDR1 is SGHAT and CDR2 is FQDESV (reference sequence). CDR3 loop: CASSYNQGGYEQYF. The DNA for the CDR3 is TGTGCCAGCAGCTACAACCAGGGGGGATACGAGCAGTACTTC.

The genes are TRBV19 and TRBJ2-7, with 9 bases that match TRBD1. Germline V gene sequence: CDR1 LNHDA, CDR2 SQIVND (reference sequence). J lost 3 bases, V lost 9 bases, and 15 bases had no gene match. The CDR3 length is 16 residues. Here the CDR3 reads CARARWGTGRFYEQYF. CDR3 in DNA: TGTGCCAGAGCTAGGTGGGGGACAGGGCGATTCTACGAGCAGTACTTC.

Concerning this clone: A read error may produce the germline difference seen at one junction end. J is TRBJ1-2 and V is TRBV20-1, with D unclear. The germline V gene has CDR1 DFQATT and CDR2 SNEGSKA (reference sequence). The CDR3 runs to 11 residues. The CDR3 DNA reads TGCAGTGCTAGAGGGCGGGGAGGGATTCACTTC. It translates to CSARGRGGIHF.

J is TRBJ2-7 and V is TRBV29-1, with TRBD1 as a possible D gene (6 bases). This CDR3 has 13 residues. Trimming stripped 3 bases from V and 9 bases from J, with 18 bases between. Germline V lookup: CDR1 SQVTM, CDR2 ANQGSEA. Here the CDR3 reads CSVDTQGRGWQYF. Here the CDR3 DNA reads TGCAGCGTTGATACACAGGGACGCGGGTGGCAGTACTTC.